This TCR beta chain was observed in a study of blood T cell repertoires in COVID-19. The overall study: Acute-phase and convalescent COVID-19 samples originated in the United States, Italy and Spain. Nucleic acid was either cDNA or gDNA, and it came from T cells, B-cell-depleted T cells, or PBMCs.

Per the authors' pipeline: Scientists estimated how many nucleated cells there were by amplifying reference gene primers. Libraries were prepared by immunoSEQ multiplex PCR; TCRdb keeps only in-frame clonotypes and omits some of them. Clone size and V and J calls were adopted from that table, with D and trimming inferred from the DNA. Among roughly 16,000 clones listed, 89% were seen once. Germline CDR1 and CDR2: LNHDA and SQIVND (reference sequence). The CDR3 runs to 12 residues. Deletions cut 5 bases from V and 3 bases from J, with 7 bases between. The V call is TRBV19, the J call TRBJ1-1; D unresolved. The sequencing input was peripheral blood. This clonotype was obtained from a human donor in a cohort sampled during active COVID-19. The CDR3 DNA reads TGTGCCAGTAGTCCCACAGACACTGAAGCTTTCTTT. As protein: CASSPTDTEAFF.